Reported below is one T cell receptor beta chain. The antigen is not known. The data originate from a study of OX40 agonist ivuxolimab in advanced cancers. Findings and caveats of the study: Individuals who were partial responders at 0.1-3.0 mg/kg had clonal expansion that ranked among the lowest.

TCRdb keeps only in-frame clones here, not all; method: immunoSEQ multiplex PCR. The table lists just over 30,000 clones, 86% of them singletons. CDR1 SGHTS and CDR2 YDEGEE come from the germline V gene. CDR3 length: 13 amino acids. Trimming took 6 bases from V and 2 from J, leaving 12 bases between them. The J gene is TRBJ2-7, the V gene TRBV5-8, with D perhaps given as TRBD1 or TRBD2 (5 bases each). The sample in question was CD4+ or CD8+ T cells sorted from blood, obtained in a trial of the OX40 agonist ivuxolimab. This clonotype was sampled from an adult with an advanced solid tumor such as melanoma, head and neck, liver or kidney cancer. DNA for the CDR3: TGTGCCAGCATTCGAGGGGCGACCTACGAGCAGTACTTC. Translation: CASIRGATYEQYF.